One sample yielded the 5 T cell receptor beta chains listed below, sequenced in a study of cytomegalovirus exposure and HLA in healthy donors. It was with 60 Vbeta and 13 Jbeta primers that the PCR ran. The assay was immunoSEQ multiplex PCR, and TCRdb's table has in-frame clones only and misses some. Of approximately 150,000 clones listed, 65% to 80% are singletons. The sequencing input was PBMCs. Every receptor here comes from a woman aged 30 to 39 in good health and CMV-seronegative.

This clone was seen just once. This chain uses TRBV7-9 with TRBJ1-1, with D possibly being TRBD1 (6 bases). The germline V and J ends were trimmed by 4 bases and 2 bases, with 20 bases remaining between them. The V gene's germline CDR1 is SEHNR and CDR2 FQNEAQ (reference sequence). This CDR3 contains 17 residues. The CDR3 region is CASSYRDRGGVNTEAFF. CDR3 sequence (DNA): TGTGCCAGCAGCTACCGGGATAGGGGGGGGGTAAACACTGAAGCTTTCTTT.

The chain has TRBV5-1 and TRBJ2-7, with D possibly matching TRBD1 (5 bases). Trimming stripped 0 bases from V and 6 bases from J, with 16 bases between. CDR1 is SGHRS, CDR2 YFSETQ, per germline. The CDR3 consists of 15 residues. Written as DNA, the CDR3 is TGCGCCAGCAGCTTGGGCGTGACAGCCCTAATCGAGCAGTACTTC. Protein: CASSLGVTALIEQYF.

The count of this clone is one. Here the CDR3 DNA reads TGTGCCAGCATTGGGGCCATGAACACTGAAGCTTTCTTT. Residues: CASIGAMNTEAFF. This chain connects TRBV7-9 to TRBJ1-1; the D gene is possibly TRBD1 (5 bases). The CDR3 is made up of 13 amino acids. V dropped 7 bases and J dropped 0 bases, with 9 bases sitting between them. Germline V gives CDR1 SEHNR, CDR2 FQNEAQ (reference sequence).

This chain connects TRBV19 to TRBJ1-1, with 7 nucleotides matching TRBD1. This CDR3 is built from 13 residues. With V trimmed by 7 bases and J by 3 bases, 5 bases remained unmatched. Per germline, CDR1 LNHDA and CDR2 SQIVND (reference sequence). CDR3 nucleotides: TGTGCCAGTAAGGGGGCTAGGGACACTGAAGCTTTCTTT. Its translation: CASKGARDTEAFF. Together with reference TRBV19 and TRBJ1-1, the CDR3 gives the full variable domain: DGGITQSPKYLFRKEGQNVTLSCEQNLNHDAMYWYRQDPGQGLRLIYYSQIVNDFQKGDIAEGYSVSREKKESFPLTVTSAQKNPTAFYLCASKGARDTEAFFGQGTRLTVV.

The chain uses TRBV9 and TRBJ2-2; 9 nucleotides match TRBD1. This CDR3 has 18 amino acids. Germline V gene sequence: CDR1 SGDLS, CDR2 YYNGEE. V shed 0 bases and J 4 bases; nucleotides not matched to a gene: 10. CDR3 loop: CASSVGGQGGRGTGELFF. CDR3 bases: TGTGCCAGCAGCGTAGGGGGACAGGGCGGAAGAGGCACCGGGGAGCTGTTTTTT.